Shown below are 24 T cell receptor beta chains from a single sample sequenced in a study of blood T cell repertoires in COVID-19. The protocol was immunoSEQ multiplex PCR, while the TCRdb copy is restricted to in-frame clones and leaves out a portion. The sample yields some 210,000 clones, 81% seen once. Sample: PBMCs or T cells enriched from blood (not recorded which). These receptors came from a woman aged 45-65 years with acute COVID-19.

The chain's CDR3 is CASSVVLPGNEKLFF. DNA for the CDR3: TGTGCCAGCAGCGTAGTTCTACCGGGGAATGAAAAACTGTTTTTT. The rearrangement uses TRBV9 and TRBJ1-4, with D unresolved. CDR3 size: 15 residues. CDR1 is SGDLS and CDR2 is YYNGEE in the germline V gene. Trimming cost V 0 bases and J 5 bases, with 11 bases left between them.

This clone was picked up many times. This chain links TRBV6-2 or TRBV6-3 with TRBJ2-7, with TRBD2 matching 7 bases. Losses at the gene ends were 10 bases for V and 6 bases for J; bases not matched to a gene: 9. CDR3 size: 12 residues. Germline CDR1 and CDR2: MNHEY and SVGEGT. In DNA, the CDR3 is TGTGCCACCCGCCCCTCGGGAGGCGAGCAGTACTTC. It is translated as CATRPSGGEQYF.

This rearrangement joins TRBV14 to TRBJ2-3, with 8 positions matching TRBD2. The CDR3 totals 15 residues. The V and J ends lost 1 base and 7 bases, in that order; junction bases with no gene match: 7. Looked up from germline, CDR1 is SGHDN and CDR2 is FVKESK. CDR3 loop: CASSQVISGVNTQYF. CDR3 nucleotides: TGTGCCAGCAGCCAAGTCATTAGCGGGGTAAATACGCAGTATTTT. Variable domain in full (rest from reference TRBV14 and TRBJ2-3): EAGVTQFPSHSVIEKGQTVTLRCDPISGHDNLYWYRRVMGKEIKFLLHFVKESKQDESGMPNNRFLAERTGGTYSTLKVQPAELEDSGVYFCASSQVISGVNTQYFGPGTRLTVL.

This rearrangement joins TRBV7-2 to TRBJ2-1, with D perhaps TRBD2 (6 bases). Trimming pared 0 bases from V and 4 bases from J, leaving 10 bases between. The CDR3 contains 15 residues. The germline gives CDR1 SGHTA, CDR2 FQGNSA. The CDR3 DNA reads TGTGCCAGCAGCTTAGCGGGGGACTGGTACAATGAGCAGTTCTTC. This gives the protein CASSLAGDWYNEQFF.

This chain connects TRBV6-5 to TRBJ1-5; possible D gene TRBD1, 6 bases. Germline loops: CDR1 MNHEY, CDR2 SVGAGI. The CDR3 covers 16 residues. Trimming shortened V by 1 base and J by 6 bases, and 16 bases separated the two germline ends. The DNA for the CDR3 is TGTGCCAGCAGTTACTTGGGGGCCTCGGCCCTTCAGCCCCAGCATTTT. It yields the protein CASSYLGASALQPQHF.

V usage is TRBV6-2 or TRBV6-3 and J usage is TRBJ1-2; D perhaps matches TRBD1 (5 bases). Deletions cut 4 bases from V and 2 bases from J, with 14 bases between. The CDR3 is made up of 15 amino acids. The germline CDR1 and CDR2 sequences are MNHEY and SVGEGT. This CDR3 reads CASSSQFGGNYGYTF. CDR3 DNA: TGTGCCAGCAGTTCCCAATTCGGGGGGAACTATGGCTACACCTTC.

The genes are TRBV18 and TRBJ2-7; 8 bases are shared with TRBD2. Germline V gene lookup returns CDR1 KGHSH and CDR2 LQKENI. The length of the CDR3 is 17 residues. After removal of 3 bases from V and 2 bases from J, the junction contained 12 bases not matched to a gene. CDR3 coding DNA: TGTGCCAGCTCACCGCCTTTGGGTGTAGCGGGGACCTACGAGCAGTACTTC. It codes for CASSPPLGVAGTYEQYF.

The chain links TRBV2 to TRBJ2-4, with D tentatively TRBD2 (5 bases). Trimming stripped 5 bases from V and 0 bases from J, with 11 bases between. Germline V gene sequence: CDR1 SNHLY, CDR2 FYNNEI. The CDR3 totals 15 residues. CDR3 amino acids: CASSREKLAKNIQYF. CDR3 bases: TGTGCCAGCAGTAGGGAGAAACTAGCCAAAAACATTCAGTACTTC.

This clone has only one observation. V usage is TRBV6-5 and J usage is TRBJ1-2; D not resolved. V lost 2 bases to trimming and J lost 8 bases, with 15 bases between them. Germline-derived CDR1 and CDR2 are MNHEY and SVGAGI. The CDR3 has 14 residues. CDR3 residues: CASSYATHSGGYTF. The CDR3 DNA sequence: TGTGCCAGCAGTTACGCAACACACTCCGGGGGCTACACCTTC.

V usage is TRBV5-1 and J usage is TRBJ2-5; 9 nucleotides line up with TRBD1. Germline trimming cut 7 bases from V and 4 bases from J; bases unmatched to any gene: 11. There are 15 residues in the CDR3. Germline lookup yields CDR1 SGHRS and CDR2 YFSETQ. The CDR3 DNA reads TGCGCCAGCGGTCACTCCGGGACAGGGAGAGAGACCCAGTACTTC. Protein product: CASGHSGTGRETQYF.

CDR3 DNA sequence: TGTGCCAGCTCTCAGCAGGGAGGTAGCTCCTACGAGCAGTACTTC. Translated, it gives CASSQQGGSSYEQYF. The chain employs TRBV18 and TRBJ2-7, with D possibly being TRBD2 (6 bases). This CDR3 is built from 15 residues. The germline V and J ends were trimmed by 6 bases and 0 bases, with 15 bases remaining between them. The germline V gene encodes CDR1 KGHSH and CDR2 LQKENI.

The CDR3, as DNA: TGTGCCAGCAGCCCCCTTGGGAGTAGTGAAGCTTTCTTT. Translation: CASSPLGSSEAFF. V gene TRBV7-9 combines with J gene TRBJ1-1; D remains unclear. Trimming took off 5 bases at V and 7 bases at J, with 14 bases between the two ends. Germline CDR1 reads SEHNR; CDR2 reads FQNEAQ (reference sequence). The CDR3 loop spans 13 amino acids.

In its sample, this clone was seen a few times. This sequence joins TRBV4-2 and TRBJ2-1, with 7 bases lining up with TRBD2. Germline trimming cut 0 bases from V and 0 bases from J; bases unmatched to any gene: 5. The CDR3 sequence is 17 residues long. Germline CDR1 LGHNA, CDR2 YNFKEQ. The CDR3 region is CASSQDRGGSSYNEQFF. The CDR3 DNA reads TGTGCCAGCAGCCAAGATCGAGGCGGGAGCTCCTACAATGAGCAGTTCTTC.

The V call is TRBV9, the J call TRBJ1-2; 8 bases are a match to TRBD1. CDR3 length equals 14 residues. Germline CDR1 is SGDLS and CDR2 is YYNGEE. Trimming removed 3 bases from V and 3 bases from J; junction bases left unmatched: 4. The CDR3 coding sequence is TGTGCCAGCAGCGCAGGACAGGGTGACTATGGCTACACCTTC. It specifies CASSAGQGDYGYTF.

This clone turned up a few times. This sequence joins TRBV28 and TRBJ1-5; D gene uncertain. Germline V lookup: CDR1 MDHEN, CDR2 SYDVKM. The V end lost 3 bases, the J end lost 6 bases, and 15 bases lay between the germline ends. This CDR3 has 15 residues. The CDR3 here is CASSFVTSFGQPQHF. In DNA form, the CDR3 reads TGTGCCAGCAGTTTTGTGACAAGTTTCGGTCAGCCCCAGCATTTT.

The chain has TRBV7-2 and TRBJ2-3, with 12 bases aligning to TRBD2. With 5 bases clipped from V and 5 bases from J, the junction kept 8 bases outside the gene matches. Germline V gives CDR1 SGHTA, CDR2 FQGNSA. CDR3 size: 16 residues. The CDR3 sequence: CASSPTLAGGGDTQYF. The CDR3 DNA reads TGTGCCAGCAGCCCGACGCTAGCGGGAGGGGGAGATACGCAGTATTTT.

V gene TRBV29-1 combines with J gene TRBJ1-1, with D possibly TRBD1 on 5 matching bases. The CDR3 has 14 amino acids. The V gene's germline CDR1 is SQVTM and CDR2 ANQGSEA. The V end was cut by 0 bases, the J end by 2 bases, with 10 bases between. As DNA, the CDR3 is TGCAGCGTTGAAGAACAGGACATCAACACTGAAGCTTTCTTT. This gives the protein CSVEEQDINTEAFF.

This chain joins TRBV28 and TRBJ1-3; D gene unclear. The germline V gene has CDR1 MDHEN and CDR2 SYDVKM. The V and J ends lost 8 bases and 0 bases respectively, with 14 bases between them. The CDR3 sequence is 15 residues long. In DNA form, the CDR3 reads TGTGCCAGCTCTACCCAACTTGTCTCTGGAAACACCATATATTTT. It encodes CASSTQLVSGNTIYF.

The rearrangement joins TRBV19 to TRBJ2-1; D is possibly TRBD2 (5 bases). The CDR3 is made up of 13 amino acids. V lost 3 bases and J lost 8, with 11 bases in between. The germline V gene encodes CDR1 LNHDA and CDR2 SQIVND (reference sequence). The CDR3 DNA follows: TGTGCCAGTAGTATTTCCGGAGGTGATGAGCAGTTCTTC. This sequence encodes CASSISGGDEQFF. Variable domain in full (rest from reference TRBV19 and TRBJ2-1): DGGITQSPKYLFRKEGQNVTLSCEQNLNHDAMYWYRQDPGQGLRLIYYSQIVNDFQKGDIAEGYSVSREKKESFPLTVTSAQKNPTAFYLCASSISGGDEQFFGPGTRLTVL.

The gene calls are TRBV6-1 and TRBJ1-4; D gene ambiguous. Germline V gene sequence: CDR1 MNHNS, CDR2 SASEGT. The V and J ends lost 1 base and 8 bases respectively, with 8 bases between them. The CDR3 runs to 13 residues. The CDR3: CASSEGGVEKLFF. In nucleotides, the CDR3 is TGTGCCAGCAGTGAAGGGGGAGTAGAAAAACTGTTTTTT.

This clone occurred a few times. This rearrangement joins TRBV19 to TRBJ1-6, with 7 bases that match TRBD1. This CDR3 comprises 15 residues. V lost 9 bases and J lost 6; bases outside the gene matches: 11. The germline V gene has CDR1 LNHDA and CDR2 SQIVND (reference sequence). The CDR3 DNA sequence: TGTGCCAGCAGAGGGGGCGAGGAAGTTAATTCACCCCTCCACTTT. Encoded protein: CASRGGEEVNSPLHF.

The chain recombines TRBV11-2 with TRBJ1-2; perhaps TRBD1 as D (5 bases). Germline V gene lookup returns CDR1 SGHAT and CDR2 FQNNGV. The CDR3 has 13 amino acids. V lost 2 bases and J lost 4, with 8 bases in between. CDR3 residues: CASSLQGSYGYTF. DNA for the CDR3: TGTGCCAGCAGCTTACAGGGAAGCTATGGCTACACCTTC.

The rearrangement uses TRBV5-1 and TRBJ2-3, with 7 bases that match TRBD2. Germline V gives CDR1 SGHRS, CDR2 YFSETQ. V dropped 1 base and J dropped 2; count of bases not matched to a gene: 10. The CDR3 extends over 17 amino acids. CDR3 DNA sequence: TGCGCCAGCAGCTTGAGACCTGCGGGGGAGAACACAGATACGCAGTATTTT. Its translation is CASSLRPAGENTDTQYF.

This chain uses TRBV28 with TRBJ2-1; TRBD1 agrees at 8 bases. Germline CDR1 is MDHEN and CDR2 is SYDVKM. There are 14 residues in the CDR3. With V trimmed by 6 bases and J by 9 bases, 10 bases remained unmatched. DNA of the CDR3: TGTGCCAGCAGACGGACAGGGAGTATCGGTGAGCAGTTCTTC. Protein sequence: CASRRTGSIGEQFF.